This TCR beta chain stems from a study of neurological immune-mediated disorders. About the research overall: The study included around 35 multiple sclerosis patients, some 31 relapsing-remitting and 3 secondary progressive.

The CDR3 consists of 13 residues. Per the germline V gene, CDR1 is SGHRS and CDR2 is YFSETQ. The V segment lost 2 bases and the J segment 5 bases; nucleotides outside the gene matches: 2. Study-level findings and limits: Grouping of repertoires by phylogeny put those of 18 of 34 multiple sclerosis patients into a single related-CDR3 cluster, a possible signature.

This clonotype appeared many times. The antigen is unknown. With 10-nucleotide random UMIs included, cDNA was synthesized by 5'RACE. TCRdb re-called the 5' RACE reads with MiXCR, one entry per CDR3 protein. The sample lists more than 75,000 distinct CDR3 sequences; 3% to 4.5% were seen once. The sample comprised PBMCs. The TCR was taken from a woman between 50 and 59 years old with multiple sclerosis. This chain uses TRBV5-1 with TRBJ2-3, with TRBD2 matching over 7 bases. The CDR3 nucleotides are TGCGCCAGCAGCTTAGGACTAGTAGATACGCAGTATTTT. This codes for CASSLGLVDTQYF.